A selection of T cell receptor beta chains follows, all from one sample in a study of blood T cell repertoires in COVID-19. Clones were read by immunoSEQ multiplex PCR, and TCRdb kept only the in-frame ones, dropping some. Here the sample spans 200,000 to 250,000 clones, roughly four fifths being singletons. Sequencing was performed on peripheral blood. These receptor sequences come from a man older than 75 with acute or convalescent COVID-19. Both conserved end residues are part of each CDR3.

v_call,j_call,cdr3_length,cdr3_aa
TRBV15,TRBJ1-4,16,CATSRGFGATNEKLFF
TRBV19,TRBJ2-7,15,CASRSIGTGNYEQYF
TRBV10-3,TRBJ1-5,14,CAISEGRSNQPQHF
TRBV7-6,TRBJ2-3,20,CASSLVATSGGHIWADTQYF
TRBV6-5,TRBJ1-5,14,CASSNRDTNQPQHF
TRBV20-1,TRBJ2-3,17,CSASVRSSGRVGDTQYF
TRBV5-5,TRBJ1-2,14,CASSGTGQSYGYTF
TRBV6-5,TRBJ1-6,14,CASKDFTANSPLHF
TRBV24-1,TRBJ1-1,14,CATSDPARSGAAFF
TRBV10-2,TRBJ1-5,17,CASSEFPRQDSNQPQHF
TRBV5-1,TRBJ2-1,13,CASSTETRDEQFF
TRBV27,TRBJ2-7,14,CASSLYGQTYEQYF
TRBV30,TRBJ2-7,18,CAWSVRMSGLYLFYEQYF
TRBV19,TRBJ2-1,14,CASSKGLYYNEQFF
TRBV7-2,TRBJ1-5,13,CASSLGRNQPQHF
TRBV7-9,TRBJ1-1,12,CASSSQGLEAFF
TRBV29-1,TRBJ1-3,13,CSVDRGAGNTIYF
TRBV3-1/TRBV3-2,TRBJ1-5,15,CASSQELAGGQPQHF
TRBV18,TRBJ2-2,18,CASSPPGLAGGNTGELFF
TRBV28,TRBJ2-7,13,CASRSSGFYEQYF
TRBV18,TRBJ2-2,14,CASTGQGKTGELFF
TRBV19,TRBJ2-7,12,CASSTPYGEQYF
TRBV7-9,TRBJ2-7,15,CASSLVSGRAHEQYF
TRBV19,TRBJ2-7,15,CASSSSGQGGREQYF
TRBV21-1,TRBJ1-4,16,CASSKARRREGEKLFF
TRBV27,TRBJ1-1,14,CASSLRGWNTEAFF
TRBV6-5,TRBJ1-1,14,CASSPGQFNTEAFF
TRBV4-1,TRBJ2-7,15,CASSQDFGQGNEQYF
TRBV10-1,TRBJ2-4,14,CASSARGSRNIQYF